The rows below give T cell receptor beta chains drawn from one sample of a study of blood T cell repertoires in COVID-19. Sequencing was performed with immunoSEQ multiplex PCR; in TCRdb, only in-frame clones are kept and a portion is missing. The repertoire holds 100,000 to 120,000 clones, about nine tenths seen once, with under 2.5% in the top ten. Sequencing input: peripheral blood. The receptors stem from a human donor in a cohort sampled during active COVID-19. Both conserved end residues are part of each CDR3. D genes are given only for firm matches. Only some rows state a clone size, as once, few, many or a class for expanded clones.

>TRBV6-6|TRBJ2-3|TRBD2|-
TGTGCCAGCAGCCCCGCAGCGGGGGTCACAGATACGCAGTATTTT
CASSPAAGVTDTQYF
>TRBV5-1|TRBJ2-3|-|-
TGCGCCAGCAGCTCAAGACTAGACACAGATACGCAGTATTTT
CASSSRLDTDTQYF
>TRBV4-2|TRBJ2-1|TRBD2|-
TGTGCCAGCAGCCCGGGACTAGCGGAGTACAATGAGCAGTTCTTC
CASSPGLAEYNEQFF
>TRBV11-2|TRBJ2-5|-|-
TGTGCCAGCAGCTTGGGGGGAGGGGGAGAGACCCAGTACTTC
CASSLGGGGETQYF
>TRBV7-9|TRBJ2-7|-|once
TGTGCCAGCAGCTTACGGACAGACGAGCAGTACTTC
CASSLRTDEQYF
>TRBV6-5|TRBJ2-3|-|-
TGTGCCAGCAACGGGAGAGGGACAGATACGCAGTATTTT
CASNGRGTDTQYF
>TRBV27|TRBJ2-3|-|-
TGTGCCAGCAGTTGGGAACGGGACACCCAGGATACGCAGTATTTT
CASSWERDTQDTQYF
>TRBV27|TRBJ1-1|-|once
TGTGCCAGCAGTCACGGCAGGGGCAACACTGAAGCTTTCTTT
CASSHGRGNTEAFF
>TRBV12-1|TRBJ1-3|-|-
TGTGCCAGCAGCGCTTTAAGGGGCCACTCTGGAAACACCATATATTTT
CASSALRGHSGNTIYF
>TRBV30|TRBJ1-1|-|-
TGTGCCTGGACCCGACAAACGAACACTGAAGCTTTCTTT
CAWTRQTNTEAFF
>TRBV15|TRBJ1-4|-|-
TGTGCCACCAGCAGACCGCCCCCCTCGCTGGAGGGTGAAAAACTGTTTTTT
CATSRPPPSLEGEKLFF
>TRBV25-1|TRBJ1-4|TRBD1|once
TGTGCCAGCAGTCCTGGACAGGGGGATGAAAAACTGTTTTTT
CASSPGQGDEKLFF
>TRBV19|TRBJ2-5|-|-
TGTGCCACTCTAATAGACCAGTACTTC
CATLIDQYF
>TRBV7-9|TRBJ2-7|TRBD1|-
TGTGCCAGCAGCATCAGACAGGGGGGTAACTACGAGCAGTACTTC
CASSIRQGGNYEQYF
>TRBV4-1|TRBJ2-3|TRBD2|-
TGCGCCAACATTCCCCCGGGACTAGCGGGGTCTGATACGCAGTATTTT
CANIPPGLAGSDTQYF
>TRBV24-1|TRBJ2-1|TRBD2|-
TGTGCCACCAGTGAACCGGGGGGTCGATCCTACAATGAGCAGTTCTTC
CATSEPGGRSYNEQFF
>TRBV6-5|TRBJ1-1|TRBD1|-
TGTGCCAGCAGGCGGACAGGGGAATTACCTGAAGCTTTCTTT
CASRRTGELPEAFF
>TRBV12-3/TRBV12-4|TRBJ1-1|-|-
TGTGGAAGTGGCCAGCGAAACACTGAAGCTTTCTTT
CGSGQRNTEAFF
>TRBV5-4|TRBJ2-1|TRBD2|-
TGTGCCAGCAGCTCTAGCGGTGGGTCCTACAATGAGCAGTTCTTC
CASSSSGGSYNEQFF
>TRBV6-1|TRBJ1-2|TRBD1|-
TGTGCCAGCAGTGAAGGGACAGGGTCGAGTGGCTACACCTTC
CASSEGTGSSGYTF
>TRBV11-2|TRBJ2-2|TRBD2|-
TGTGCCAGCAGCTTAGGGGCACGGGGGGCCGGGGAGCTGTTTTTT
CASSLGARGAGELFF
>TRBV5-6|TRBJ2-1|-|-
TGTGCCAGCAGCTTGGTTTCAGGCCTGTACAATGAGCAGTTCTTC
CASSLVSGLYNEQFF
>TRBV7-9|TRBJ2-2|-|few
TGTGCCAGCAGCTCGCTAGCGTCCGGGGAGCTGTTTTTT
CASSSLASGELFF
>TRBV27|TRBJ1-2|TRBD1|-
TGTGCCAGCAGTTTCGCACAGGGGTATGGCTACACCTTC
CASSFAQGYGYTF
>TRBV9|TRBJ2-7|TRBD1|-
TGTGCCAGCAGCGTAGACGGACAGGTAGACGAGCAGTACTTC
CASSVDGQVDEQYF
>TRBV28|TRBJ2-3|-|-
TGTGCCAGCAGTTTAGCGGGGCAGGCAGGGACTGATACGCAGTATTTT
CASSLAGQAGTDTQYF
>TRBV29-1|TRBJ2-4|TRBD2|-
TGCAGCGTTTCCGGACTAGCGGGGGGGTCGGGAAACATTCAGTACTTC
CSVSGLAGGSGNIQYF
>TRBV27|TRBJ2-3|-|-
TGTGCCAGCAGTTTAAAGGCGGTCCGACTCACAGATACGCAGTATTTT
CASSLKAVRLTDTQYF
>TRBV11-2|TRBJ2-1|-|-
TGTGCCAGCAGCCCACCCCAGTTGGGTAGCTCGAATGAGCAGTTCTTC
CASSPPQLGSSNEQFF
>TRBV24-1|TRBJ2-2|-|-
TGTGCCACCAGTGACTCCAAAGGGGGATCTAGCCTTTTCACCGGGGAGCTGTTTTTT
CATSDSKGGSSLFTGELFF
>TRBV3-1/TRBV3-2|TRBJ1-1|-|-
TGTGCCAGCAGCACGCGGACTCCGGCCAACACTGAAGCTTTCTTT
CASSTRTPANTEAFF
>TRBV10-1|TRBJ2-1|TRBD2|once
TGCGCCAGCAGTGAGTCCCCAGCGGGAGTAGATGAGCAGTTCTTC
CASSESPAGVDEQFF
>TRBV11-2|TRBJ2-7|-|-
TGTGCCAGCAGCTTCTGGGTAGCAGACTCCTACGAGCAGTACTTC
CASSFWVADSYEQYF
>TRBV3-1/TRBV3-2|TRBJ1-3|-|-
TGTGCCAGCAGCCACCTGACAGGCCTGAGGGATCTCTCTGGAAACACCATATATTTT
CASSHLTGLRDLSGNTIYF
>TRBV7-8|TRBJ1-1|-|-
TGTGCCAGCAGACCTCGGGGGGCCCAAAACACTGAAGCTTTCTTT
CASRPRGAQNTEAFF
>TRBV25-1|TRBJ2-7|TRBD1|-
TGTGCCAGCAAGGGGACAGGGAGCAACGAGCAGTACTTC
CASKGTGSNEQYF
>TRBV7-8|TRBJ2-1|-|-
TGTGCCAGCAGCTTAGACCAGGTGGGCAATGAGCAGTTCTTC
CASSLDQVGNEQFF
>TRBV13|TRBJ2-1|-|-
TGTGCCAGCAGCGCGTACAATGAGCAGTTCTTC
CASSAYNEQFF
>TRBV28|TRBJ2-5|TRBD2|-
TGTGCCAGCAGTTACAGCGGGGGCCGTCTCCAAGAGACCCAGTACTTC
CASSYSGGRLQETQYF
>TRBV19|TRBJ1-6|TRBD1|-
TGTGCCAGTAGTATAGCCTGGGACAGCCTCTATAATTCACCCCTCCACTTT
CASSIAWDSLYNSPLHF
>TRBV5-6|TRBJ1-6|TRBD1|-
TGTGCCAGCAGCTTGGTACAGGGGAATTCACCCCTCCACTTT
CASSLVQGNSPLHF
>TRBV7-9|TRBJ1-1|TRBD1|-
TGTGCCAGCAGCCGTGGGACAGGGGGCTGGGACACTGAAGCTTTCTTT
CASSRGTGGWDTEAFF
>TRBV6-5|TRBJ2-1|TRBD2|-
TGTGCCAGCAGTCTGACTAGCGGGACGTCCAATGAGCAGTTCTTC
CASSLTSGTSNEQFF
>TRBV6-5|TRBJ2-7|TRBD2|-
TGTGCCAGCAGTTACGGGGGGGTCGACGAGCAGTACTTC
CASSYGGVDEQYF
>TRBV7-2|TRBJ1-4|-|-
TGTGCCAGCAGCTTAGGGGCAGCTATTGCTAATGAAAAACTGTTTTTT
CASSLGAAIANEKLFF
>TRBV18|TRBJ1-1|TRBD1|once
TGTGCCAGCTCAGCGGGACAGGGGGATACTGAAGCTTTCTTT
CASSAGQGDTEAFF
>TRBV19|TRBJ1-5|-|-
TGTGCCAGTAGTACAGGGTCCGTTTATAGCAATCAGCCCCAGCATTTT
CASSTGSVYSNQPQHF
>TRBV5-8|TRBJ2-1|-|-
TGTGCCAGCAGCTCGCATCCAAGACAGGCACACAATGAGCAGTTCTTC
CASSSHPRQAHNEQFF
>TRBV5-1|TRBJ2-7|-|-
TGCGCCAGCAGCCGGGACTCCGGCTACGAGCAGTACTTC
CASSRDSGYEQYF
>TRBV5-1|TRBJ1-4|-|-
TGCGCCAGCAGCTCCCAGGGTAATGAAAAACTGTTTTTT
CASSSQGNEKLFF